Given below is one TCR beta chain in context. Clones were sequenced by immunoSEQ multiplex PCR, and TCRdb holds only the in-frame ones, with some missing. The sample carries under 700,000 clones, around 82% recorded once. The record originates from a study of shared T cell receptors in the human thymus. This CDR3 spans 15 amino acids. Germline V gives CDR1 MNHEY, CDR2 SVGAGI. V lost 2 bases and J lost 9; bases outside the gene matches: 7. The sample also formed part of further work on human thymus T cells. That investigation notes: Donors were healthy Finnish infants having corrective surgery for congenital heart defects. The thymus was resected at corrective cardiac surgery. What appeared biased in thymic and blood repertoires was the usage of V and J genes. Related studies noted strongly shared thymic repertoires across unrelated people.

The specimen sequenced was thymocytes. V gene TRBV6-5 combines with J gene TRBJ2-1; TRBD2 matches 10 bases. This clonotype originated in a boy in the first two years of life with a congenital heart defect. The CDR3 region is CASSYLAGVDSEQFF. CDR3 DNA: TGTGCCAGCAGTTACCTAGCGGGAGTGGATAGTGAGCAGTTCTTC.